Below, one TCR beta chain is given with its context. Its antigen is currently unknown. This record comes from a study of cytomegalovirus exposure and HLA in healthy donors. Study results and caveats: As a later analysis showed, a missense DCLRE1C variant was linked to trimming of TCR beta V- and J-genes.

PCR used 60 Vbeta primers and 13 Jbeta primers. The table came from immunoSEQ multiplex PCR; TCRdb's copy has only in-frame clones and leaves some out. There are roughly 160,000 clones in the sample; over 60% occur only once, and around an eighth lies in the top ten. The receptor was isolated from a man aged 45-65 years in good health and CMV-seropositive. Source material: PBMCs.

The CDR3 reads CASSQEQGRGGYTF. In nucleotides, the CDR3 is TGCGCCAGCAGCCAAGAGCAAGGGAGGGGCGGCTACACCTTC. V gene TRBV4-3 combines with J gene TRBJ1-2, with D maybe TRBD1 (5 bases). V was clipped by 0 bases and J by 8 bases, with 13 bases between them. The CDR3 runs 14 residues. The germline V gene has CDR1 LGHNA and CDR2 YSLEER.